The 11 T cell receptor beta chains below all came from one sample that was sequenced in a study of brain T cells in children with intractable seizures. Time point of the sample: blood from clinic visit 5 months post-surgery; TSC patient then seizure free. The table came from immunoSEQ multiplex PCR; TCRdb's copy has only in-frame clones and leaves some out. This sample has a few hundred thousand clones, with more than 85% found just once. The material sequenced was peripheral blood, taken approximately 5 months after surgery. These receptors came from a boy under three years old with tuberous sclerosis and intractable seizures.

The chain couples TRBV18 to TRBJ1-2; 9 bases are shared with TRBD1. The CDR3 length is 12 residues. The germline CDR1 and CDR2 sequences are KGHSH and LQKENI. The J segment lost 8 bases and the V segment lost 6 bases, leaving 4 bases of the junction unmatched. For the CDR3, the DNA is TGTGCCAGCTCCTGGGACAGGGAAGGCTACACCTTC. Amino acids: CASSWDREGYTF.

V gene TRBV7-3 combines with J gene TRBJ2-1; TRBD2 matches at 8 bases. V shed 1 base, J shed 0 bases, and the junction held 2 bases outside the gene matches. Per germline, CDR1 SGHTA and CDR2 FQGTGA. The CDR3 totals 16 residues. CDR3 loop: CASSLSGGSSYNEQFF. CDR3 bases: TGTGCCAGCAGCTTAAGCGGGGGGAGCTCCTACAATGAGCAGTTCTTC.

This clone was detected a few times. The J gene is TRBJ2-1, the V gene TRBV6-1; 8 nucleotides agree with TRBD2. The CDR3 loop spans 16 amino acids. The V and J ends lost 0 bases and 12 bases, in that order; junction bases with no gene match: 13. Germline CDR1 and CDR2: MNHNS and SASEGT. The CDR3 is CASSEAPSGSSGRQFF. CDR3 coding DNA: TGTGCCAGCAGTGAAGCGCCCAGCGGGAGCAGTGGTCGGCAGTTCTTC.

V is TRBV19 and J is TRBJ1-1; D not certain. The CDR3 has 11 amino acids. Germline V gene data show CDR1 as LNHDA and CDR2 as SQIVND (reference sequence). V lost 8 bases and J 6 bases, leaving 10 bases between the germline ends. CDR3 nucleotide sequence: TGTGCCAGTCTCCGGTGGGCTGAAGCTTTCTTT. Residues: CASLRWAEAFF.

The rearrangement joins TRBV2 to TRBJ1-4; no definite D call. Looked up from germline, CDR1 is SNHLY and CDR2 is FYNNEI. Trimming removed 0 bases at V and 1 base at J, with 3 bases between. The CDR3 extends over 14 amino acids. The CDR3 spells CASSEAQTNEKLFF. CDR3 nucleotide sequence: TGTGCCAGCAGTGAAGCGCAAACTAATGAAAAACTGTTTTTT.

With regard to this clone: The same CDR3 can be traced to other DNA sequences in this sample. This chain connects TRBV24-1 to TRBJ2-3; the D is unclear. The CDR3 has 12 residues. The germline V and J ends were trimmed by 2 bases and 2 bases, with 1 base remaining between them. Germline loops: CDR1 KGHDR, CDR2 SFDVKD. CDR3 in DNA: TGTGCCACCAGTGATTCCACAGATACGCAGTATTTT. Protein product: CATSDSTDTQYF.

The CDR3 loop is CAISEIPGPIDSGANVLTF. The CDR3 DNA reads TGTGCCATCAGTGAAATCCCGGGACCAATTGACTCTGGGGCCAACGTCCTGACTTTC. This rearrangement joins TRBV10-3 to TRBJ2-6; either TRBD1 or TRBD2 may fit D (5 bases each). CDR3 length: 19 amino acids. Deletions cut 3 bases from V and 0 bases from J, with 18 bases between. Germline V lookup: CDR1 ENHRY, CDR2 SYGVKD.

The chain has TRBV7-3 and TRBJ2-1, with TRBD2 matching 8 bases. V lost 5 bases to trimming and J lost 9 bases; unmatched junction nucleotides: 6. In germline, CDR1 is SGHTA, CDR2 FQGTGA. The CDR3 extends over 13 amino acids. This chain's CDR3 is CASSTGLVSEQFF. The CDR3 DNA follows: TGTGCCAGCAGCACGGGACTAGTTAGTGAGCAGTTCTTC. The complete variable domain, with remaining parts taken from reference TRBV7-3 and TRBJ2-1, reads GAGVSQTPSNKVTEKGKYVELRCDPISGHTALYWYRQSLGQGPEFLIYFQGTGAADDSGLPNDRFFAVRPEGSVSTLKIQRTERGDSAVYLCASSTGLVSEQFFGPGTRLTVL.

The rearrangement uses TRBV4-2 and TRBJ2-5, with D perhaps matching TRBD2 (5 bases). Germline CDR1 reads LGHNA; CDR2 reads YNFKEQ. V lost 1 base, J lost 3 bases, and 15 bases lay in between. The CDR3 sequence is 16 residues long. The CDR3 sequence: CASSQGVSGGEETQYF. The CDR3 coding sequence is TGTGCCAGCAGCCAAGGGGTGAGCGGTGGAGAAGAGACCCAGTACTTC.

The chain uses TRBV29-1 and TRBJ2-3, with D possibly being TRBD2 (6 bases). The CDR3 consists of 15 residues. Germline CDR1 SQVTM, CDR2 ANQGSEA. The ends were cut back, 6 bases at V and 6 bases at J, with 22 bases in the middle. This chain's CDR3 is CSVGGPGVGGDTQYF. In DNA form, the CDR3 reads TGCAGCGTCGGAGGTCCGGGAGTCGGTGGGGATACGCAGTATTTT.

The V call is TRBV5-1, the J call TRBJ1-1, with a possible D match to TRBD1 (5 bases). Between the trimmed V and J ends, which lost 4 bases and 1 base, there was a span of 17 bases. In germline, CDR1 is SGHRS, CDR2 YFSETQ. This CDR3 has 16 amino acids. The DNA of the CDR3 is TGCGCCAGCAGCCCCTGGGATTCTACAGGGAACACTGAAGCTTTCTTT. It codes for CASSPWDSTGNTEAFF.